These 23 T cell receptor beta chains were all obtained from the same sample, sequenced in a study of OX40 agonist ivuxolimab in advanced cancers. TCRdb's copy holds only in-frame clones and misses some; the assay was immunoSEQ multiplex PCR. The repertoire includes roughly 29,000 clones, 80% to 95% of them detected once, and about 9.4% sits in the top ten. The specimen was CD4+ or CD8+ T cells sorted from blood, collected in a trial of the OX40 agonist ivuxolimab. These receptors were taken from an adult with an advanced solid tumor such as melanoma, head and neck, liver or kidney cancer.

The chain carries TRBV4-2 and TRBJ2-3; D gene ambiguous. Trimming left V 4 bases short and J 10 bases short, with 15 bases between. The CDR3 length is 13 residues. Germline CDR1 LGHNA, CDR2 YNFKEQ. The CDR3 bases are TGTGCCAGCAGCCCCACCCTGGCACTCCCGCAGTATTTT. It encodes CASSPTLALPQYF.

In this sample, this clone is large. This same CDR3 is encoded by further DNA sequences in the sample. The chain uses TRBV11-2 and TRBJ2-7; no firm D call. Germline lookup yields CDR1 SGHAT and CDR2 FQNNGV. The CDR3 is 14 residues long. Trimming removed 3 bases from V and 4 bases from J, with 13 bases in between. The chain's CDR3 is CASSFLSSGYEQYF. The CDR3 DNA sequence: TGTGCCAGCAGCTTCTTATCTTCCGGATACGAGCAGTACTTC. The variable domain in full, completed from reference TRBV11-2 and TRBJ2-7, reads EAGVAQSPRYKIIEKRQSVAFWCNPISGHATLYWYQQILGQGPKLLIQFQNNGVVDDSQLPKDRFSAERLKGVDSTLKIQPAKLEDSAVYLCASSFLSSGYEQYFGPGTRLTVT.

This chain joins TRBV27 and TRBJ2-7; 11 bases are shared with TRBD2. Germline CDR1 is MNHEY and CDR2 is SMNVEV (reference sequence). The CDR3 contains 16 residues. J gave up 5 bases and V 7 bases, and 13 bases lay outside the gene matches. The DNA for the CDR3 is TGTGCCAGCACCCCTAGCGGGGGGCACGTTGCTAACGAGCAGTACTTC. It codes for CASTPSGGHVANEQYF.

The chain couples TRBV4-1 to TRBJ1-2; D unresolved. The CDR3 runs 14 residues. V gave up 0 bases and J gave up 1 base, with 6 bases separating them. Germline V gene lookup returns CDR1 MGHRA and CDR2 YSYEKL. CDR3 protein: CASSQEAVNYGYTF. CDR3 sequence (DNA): TGCGCCAGCAGCCAAGAAGCAGTTAACTATGGCTACACCTTC.

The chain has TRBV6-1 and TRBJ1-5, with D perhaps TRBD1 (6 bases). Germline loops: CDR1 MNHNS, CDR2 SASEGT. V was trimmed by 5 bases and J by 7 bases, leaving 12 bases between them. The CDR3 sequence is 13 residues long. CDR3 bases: TGTGCCAGCAGTTCAACAGGGACCCAGCCCCAGCATTTT. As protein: CASSSTGTQPQHF.

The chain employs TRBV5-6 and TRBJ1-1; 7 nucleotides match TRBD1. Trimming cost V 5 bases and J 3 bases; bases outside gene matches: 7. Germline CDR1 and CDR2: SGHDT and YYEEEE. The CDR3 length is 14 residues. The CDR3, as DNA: TGTGCCAGCAGACCGGGACAGTCCCACACTGAAGCTTTCTTT. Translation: CASRPGQSHTEAFF.

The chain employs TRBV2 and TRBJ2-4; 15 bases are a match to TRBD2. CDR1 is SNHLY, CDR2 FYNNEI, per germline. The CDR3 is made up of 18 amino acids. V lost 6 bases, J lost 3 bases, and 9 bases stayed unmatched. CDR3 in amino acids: CASRGGLAGGVSKNIQYF. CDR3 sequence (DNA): TGTGCCAGCAGGGGGGGACTAGCGGGAGGAGTAAGCAAAAACATTCAGTACTTC.

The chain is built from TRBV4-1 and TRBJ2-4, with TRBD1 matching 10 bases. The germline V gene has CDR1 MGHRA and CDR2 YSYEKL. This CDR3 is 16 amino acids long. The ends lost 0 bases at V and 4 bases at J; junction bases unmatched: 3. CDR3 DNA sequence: TGCGCCAGCAGCCAAGATTGGACAGGGGGTAAAAACATTCAGTACTTC. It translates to CASSQDWTGGKNIQYF.

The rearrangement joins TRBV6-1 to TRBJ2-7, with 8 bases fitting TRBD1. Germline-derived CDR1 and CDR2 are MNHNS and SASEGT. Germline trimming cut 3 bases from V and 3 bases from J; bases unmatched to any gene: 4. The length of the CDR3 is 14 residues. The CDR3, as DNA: TGTGCCAGCAGTGAGGGCAGGGGGCTCTACGAGCAGTACTTC. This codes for CASSEGRGLYEQYF.

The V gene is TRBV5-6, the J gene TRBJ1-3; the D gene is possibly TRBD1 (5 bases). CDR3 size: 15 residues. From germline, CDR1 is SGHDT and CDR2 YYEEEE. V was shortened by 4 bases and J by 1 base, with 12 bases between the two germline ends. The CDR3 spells CASSHGTQSGNTIYF. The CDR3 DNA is TGTGCCAGCAGCCACGGGACTCAGTCTGGAAACACCATATATTTT.

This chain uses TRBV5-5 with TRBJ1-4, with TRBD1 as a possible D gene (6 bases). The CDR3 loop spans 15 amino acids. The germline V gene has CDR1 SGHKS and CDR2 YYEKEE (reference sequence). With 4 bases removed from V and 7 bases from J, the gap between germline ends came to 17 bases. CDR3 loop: CASSPLQGELEKLFF. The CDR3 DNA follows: TGTGCCAGCAGCCCGTTACAGGGAGAGCTTGAAAAACTGTTTTTT.

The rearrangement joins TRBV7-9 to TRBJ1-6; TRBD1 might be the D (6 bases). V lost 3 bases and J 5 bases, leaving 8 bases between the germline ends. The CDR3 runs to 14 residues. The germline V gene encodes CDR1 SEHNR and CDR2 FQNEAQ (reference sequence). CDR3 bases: TGTGCCAGCAGCTTGGACAGCGATAATTCACCCCTCCACTTT. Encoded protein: CASSLDSDNSPLHF.

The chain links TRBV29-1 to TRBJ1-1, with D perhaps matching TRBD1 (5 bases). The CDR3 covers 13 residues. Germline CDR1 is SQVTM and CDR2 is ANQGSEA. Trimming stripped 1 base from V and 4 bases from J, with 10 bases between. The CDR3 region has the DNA TGCAGCGTTGAAGCCGGGGGGGGCACTGAAGCTTTCTTT. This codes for CSVEAGGGTEAFF.

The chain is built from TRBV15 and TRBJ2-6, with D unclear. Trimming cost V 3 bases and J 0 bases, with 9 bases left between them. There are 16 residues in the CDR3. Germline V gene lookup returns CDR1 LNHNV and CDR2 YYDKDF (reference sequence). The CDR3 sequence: CATSRDAYSGANVLTF. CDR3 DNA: TGTGCCACCAGCAGGGACGCGTACTCTGGGGCCAACGTCCTGACTTTC.

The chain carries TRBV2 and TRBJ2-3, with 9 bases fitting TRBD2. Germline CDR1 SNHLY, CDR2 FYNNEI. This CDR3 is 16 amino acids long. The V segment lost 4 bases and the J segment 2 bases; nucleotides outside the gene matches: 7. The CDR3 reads CASSVRLADITDTQYF. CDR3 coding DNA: TGTGCCAGCAGTGTCCGACTAGCGGACATCACAGATACGCAGTATTTT.

Written as DNA, the CDR3 is TGTGCCAGCAGTGTTGGACAGGTCATAGGCAATCAGCCCCAGCATTTT. Translating gives CASSVGQVIGNQPQHF. This chain links TRBV2 with TRBJ1-5; 7 bases map to TRBD1. The V gene end was trimmed by 4 bases and the J gene end by 2 bases; junction bases not matched to a gene: 8. Germline V gene sequence: CDR1 SNHLY, CDR2 FYNNEI. The CDR3 sequence is 16 residues long.

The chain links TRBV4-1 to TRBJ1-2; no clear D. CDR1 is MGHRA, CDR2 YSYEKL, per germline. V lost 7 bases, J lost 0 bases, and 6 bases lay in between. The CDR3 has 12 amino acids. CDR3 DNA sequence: TGCGCCAGCACAGGTACTAACTATGGCTACACCTTC. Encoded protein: CASTGTNYGYTF.

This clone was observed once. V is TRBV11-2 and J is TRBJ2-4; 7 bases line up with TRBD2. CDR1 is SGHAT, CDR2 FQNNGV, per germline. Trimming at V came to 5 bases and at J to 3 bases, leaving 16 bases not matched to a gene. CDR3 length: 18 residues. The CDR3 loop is CASSESQGGVFGKNIQYF. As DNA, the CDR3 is TGTGCCAGCAGCGAGAGCCAGGGAGGGGTATTCGGCAAAAACATTCAGTACTTC.

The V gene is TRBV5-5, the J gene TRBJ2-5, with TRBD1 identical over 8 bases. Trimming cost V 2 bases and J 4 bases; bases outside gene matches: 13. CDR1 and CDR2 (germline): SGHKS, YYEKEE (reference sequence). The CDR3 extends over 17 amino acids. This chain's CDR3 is CASSLSSRDTGGETQYF. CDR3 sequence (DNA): TGTGCCAGCAGCTTAAGTTCCCGCGATACAGGGGGAGAGACCCAGTACTTC.

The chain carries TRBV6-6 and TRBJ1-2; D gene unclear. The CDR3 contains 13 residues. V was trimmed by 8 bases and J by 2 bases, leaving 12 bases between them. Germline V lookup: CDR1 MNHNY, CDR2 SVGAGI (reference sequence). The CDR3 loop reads CASLLGRNYGYTF. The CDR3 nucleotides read TGTGCCAGCCTCCTTGGCAGAAACTATGGCTACACCTTC.

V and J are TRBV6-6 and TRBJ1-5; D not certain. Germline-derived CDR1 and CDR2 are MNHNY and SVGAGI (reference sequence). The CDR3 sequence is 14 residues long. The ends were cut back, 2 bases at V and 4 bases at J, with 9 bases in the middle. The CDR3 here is CASSYGQGNQPQHF. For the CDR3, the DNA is TGTGCCAGCAGTTACGGGCAAGGAAATCAGCCCCAGCATTTT.

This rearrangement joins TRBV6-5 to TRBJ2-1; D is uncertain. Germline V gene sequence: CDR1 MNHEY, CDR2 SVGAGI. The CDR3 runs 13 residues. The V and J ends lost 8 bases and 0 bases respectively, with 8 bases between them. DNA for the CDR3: TGTGCCAGCTCACGGGTCTCCTACAATGAGCAGTTCTTC. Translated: CASSRVSYNEQFF.

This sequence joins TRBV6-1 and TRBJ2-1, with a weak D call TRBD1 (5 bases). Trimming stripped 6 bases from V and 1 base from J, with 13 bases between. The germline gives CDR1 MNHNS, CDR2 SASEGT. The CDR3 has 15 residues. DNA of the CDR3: TGTGCCAGCAGAGACAGCGACTCTTCCTACAATGAGCAGTTCTTC. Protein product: CASRDSDSSYNEQFF.